This record concerns one T cell receptor beta chain sequence. Its antigen is not yet known. Base qualities are not provided; no much larger clone lies one nucleotide away. To prepare the library, RACE was applied. Instrument on record: NextSeq 500. During library preparation, unique molecular identifiers were attached to individual cDNA molecules so that TCRs could be counted quantitatively and reproducibly. For every blood RNA sample, sequencing covered both the TCR alpha and TCR beta chains. Processing in the source paper ran as follows. The median number of TCRs per sample was around 96,000, ranging from about 20,000 to 750,000. V, J and CDR3 annotation of the TCR reads was performed with the Decombinator software suite. For the PS versus PT1 abundance plots, all samples were subsampled to the same number of TCRs (28,000). Expanded TCRs were defined as absent before sensitization and observed at least eight times at the 2-week time point. The public reads were reprocessed in TCRdb via fastp at Q25 and MiXCR, keeping in-frame beta chains. For every CDR3 protein sequence, its rows merge into one entry that carries the most common genes and DNA. The authors' filters were not applied to this entry. The sample table shows roughly 380,000 distinct CDR3 sequences, and 5.1% are seen once. The ten largest clonotypes hold just over 2.5% of the sample.

The sample originates from a study of human T cells and chemical hapten exposure (dated by TCRdb to the early 2020s). For the wider study: For sensitization, 2% DPC in acetone was applied to an approximately 2 cm by approximately 2 cm area of upper inner arm skin. Patient blood was sampled pre-sensitization (week 0) and at 2, 6 and about 24 weeks after DPC sensitization. Libraries were pooled for sequencing, and per-sample TCR yields varied mainly because of small differences in library volumes within the pool. The study tracked peripheral blood TCR repertoire changes in vivo during primary and secondary sensitization to the hapten diphenylcyclopropenone (DPC) in alopecia patients. Most of the patients in the cohort were female, and the cohort covered alopecia areata with under or over 50% scalp involvement, alopecia totalis and alopecia universalis. Throughout the study period of roughly 24 weeks, patients also received therapeutic DPC doses to the scalp every week. Patch testing on the upper back used Finn chambers containing 0.01% DPC, with scoring done after 6 days according to International Contact Dermatitis Research Group standards. Twenty-nine alopecia patients gave blood for TCR sequencing at one to four time points (pre-sensitization, 2, 6 and 24 weeks).

The time point label corresponds to: pre-sensitization, week 0. Per the publication, the treatment or condition label means: therapeutic diphenylcyclopropenone sensitization with weekly scalp DPC. Blood at each patch-test visit was drawn before the patch test was applied. Eligible patients were aged 18 to 70, diagnosed with alopecia, deemed suitable for DPC therapy, and excluded if pregnant. Total RNA was extracted from unfractionated whole blood that had been collected in Tempus Blood RNA tubes. The junction carries 18 bases between V and J, which are trimmed by 5 bases and 10 bases respectively. Measured from the cysteine to the phenylalanine, the CDR3 is 14 residues long. The entry retains the CDR3 DNA only, 42 bases that are in frame from base 1. Sequences PRHDT (CDR1) and FYEKMQ (CDR2) are obtained from the germline V gene (reference sequence). The paper as a whole reports these results and caveats: Because every patient had alopecia, a presumed autoimmune disease, the patients' immune response might differ from that of healthy individuals. Patch test score was positively correlated with the number of PT1 expanded TCRs, with significance at thresholds 8, 16 and 32 but not at 4. Repeated subsampling changed both the strength of the expansion versus patch-test correlation and the threshold at which that correlation became significant. Significantly more large CDR3 similarity clusters were formed by expanded TCRs than by pre-sensitization or healthy control sets, consistent with antigen-driven responses. DPC sensitization did not change how many TCRs were above 1 in 1000 frequency, and no evidence was found of alterations in global repertoire structure.

The sample in question was whole blood, obtained in connection with sensitization to the hapten diphenylcyclopropenone (DPC). Recombination connected TRBV13 to TRBJ2-1; tentative D gene TRBD2, with 6 bases matching. This clonotype originated in a woman aged 45-65 years with alopecia areata. Some clones in this sample may be carry-over from other donors' samples. Here the CDR3 is given as CASSPGPSAGEQFF. The DNA sequence follows: TGTGCCAGCAGCCCCGGGCCTTCGGCGGGGGAGCAGTTCTTC.